A selection of T cell receptor beta chains follows, all from one sample in a study of blood T cell repertoires in COVID-19. Sequencing was performed with immunoSEQ multiplex PCR; in TCRdb, only in-frame clones are kept and a portion is missing. The data show 310,000 or so clones, roughly 88% seen once. The material sequenced was peripheral blood. The source of these receptors is a woman aged 45-59 years with active or convalescent COVID-19. The CDR3 runs from the conserved cysteine through the conserved F or W. For some rows the clone size is stated as once, few or many, or as a class when expanded; others skip it.

v_call	j_call	clone_size	cdr3_length	cdr3_aa
TRBV7-2	TRBJ2-6	-	16	CASSRLATSGANVLTF
TRBV28	TRBJ2-5	-	12	CASSINQETQYF
TRBV3-1/TRBV3-2	TRBJ1-2	-	17	CASSQVWVAGSNYGYTF
TRBV14	TRBJ2-2	-	15	CASSPLTGYTGELFF
TRBV7-3	TRBJ2-3	-	18	CASSLTRGGHSSTDTQYF
TRBV20-1	TRBJ1-6	-	11	CSAREQSALHF
TRBV6-5	TRBJ1-5	-	14	CASSQDNSNQPQHF
TRBV15	TRBJ1-4	-	14	CATSRDGLNEKLFF
TRBV5-1	TRBJ1-1	-	13	CASIGQMNTEAFF
TRBV12-3/TRBV12-4	TRBJ2-2	-	12	CASRGGRGELFF
TRBV5-1	TRBJ2-1	-	13	CASSLGVYFEQFF
TRBV5-1	TRBJ2-3	-	15	CASSIGQGGTDTQYF
TRBV29-1	TRBJ1-4	-	14	CSAAGGGANEKLFF
TRBV7-8	TRBJ2-7	few	14	CASSLGDRAHEQYF
TRBV4-3	TRBJ2-1	-	15	CASSPAGGLPNEQFF
TRBV7-2	TRBJ2-7	once	14	CASSWRAGSYEQYF
TRBV19	TRBJ1-1	-	15	CASSRGSVGNTEAFF
TRBV3-1/TRBV3-2	TRBJ1-6	few	15	CASSQERTANSPLHF
TRBV7-9	TRBJ1-2	few	14	CASSLDRADYGYTF
TRBV28	TRBJ1-5	-	14	CASSYPGHNQPQHF
TRBV10-3	TRBJ2-7	-	15	CAISDLQGSPYEQYF
TRBV5-1	TRBJ2-5	-	14	CASSLASSRETQYF
TRBV27	TRBJ2-3	few	15	CASSLQWGGTDTQYF
TRBV6-5	TRBJ1-1	-	14	CASSSVIVNTEAFF
TRBV6-5	TRBJ2-7	-	14	CASTPWQGESVQYF
TRBV10-3	TRBJ1-1	-	14	CAIRERTPGTEAFF
TRBV10-3	TRBJ2-7	-	16	CAISATGTSGRNEQYF
TRBV2	TRBJ1-5	-	13	CASSGELDQPQHF
TRBV11-2	TRBJ2-7	-	15	CASSKNTGGRDEQYF
TRBV9	TRBJ1-2	-	13	CASSYGRGYGYTF
TRBV4-2	TRBJ2-7	-	16	CASSQDTGARSSEQYF
TRBV23-1	TRBJ1-2	-	15	CASSHSAGRGYGYTF
TRBV28	TRBJ1-1	-	13	CASRSGGNTEAFF
TRBV5-8	TRBJ2-5	-	15	CASSFSRRGGETQYF
TRBV11-2	TRBJ2-7	-	16	CASSLLPRGSSYEQYF
TRBV11-2	TRBJ2-1	-	15	CASSLVGRGVNEQFF
TRBV2	TRBJ2-2	-	13	CASRGSGTGELFF
TRBV23-1	TRBJ2-7	-	16	CASSQPPREGLYEQYF
TRBV29-1	TRBJ2-5	-	12	CSVRLFQETQYF
TRBV28	TRBJ2-3	-	17	CASLSPYSESSTDTQYF
TRBV7-9	TRBJ2-2	-	15	CASSLHLTGTGELFF
TRBV5-8	TRBJ2-3	-	16	CASSPFPGGPSDTQYF
TRBV15	TRBJ2-3	once	15	CATSGTSGLPDTQYF
TRBV18	TRBJ1-2	-	14	CASSSGAQSYGYTF
TRBV19	TRBJ1-5	-	18	CASSMVGPPVYSNQPQHF
TRBV30	TRBJ2-1	once	16	CAWTGRGAPRDGEQFF
TRBV7-9	TRBJ2-5	-	14	CASSQGTGRETQYF
TRBV10-1	TRBJ2-7	-	14	CASSGQRETREQYF
TRBV28	TRBJ2-7	-	14	CASSLGQAYYEQYF
TRBV29-1	TRBJ1-1	-	13	CSARGQTNTEAFF
TRBV27	TRBJ2-3	-	14	CASSFYSGTDTQYF